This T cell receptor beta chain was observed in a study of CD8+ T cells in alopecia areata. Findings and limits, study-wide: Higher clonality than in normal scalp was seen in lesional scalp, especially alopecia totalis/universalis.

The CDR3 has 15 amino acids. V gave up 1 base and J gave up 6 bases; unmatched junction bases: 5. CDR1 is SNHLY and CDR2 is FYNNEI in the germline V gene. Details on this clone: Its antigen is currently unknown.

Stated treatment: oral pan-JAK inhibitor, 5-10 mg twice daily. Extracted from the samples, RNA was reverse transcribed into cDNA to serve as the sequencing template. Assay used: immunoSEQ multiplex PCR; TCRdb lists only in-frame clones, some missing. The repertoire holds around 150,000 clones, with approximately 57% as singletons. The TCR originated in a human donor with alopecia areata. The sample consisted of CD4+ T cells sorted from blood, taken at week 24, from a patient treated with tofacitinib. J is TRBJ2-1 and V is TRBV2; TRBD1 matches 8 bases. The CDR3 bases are TGTGCCAGCAGTGAAGGGACAGGGCTGGGCAATGAGCAGTTCTTC. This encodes CASSEGTGLGNEQFF.